These 19 T cell receptor beta chains originate from one sample sequenced in a study of blood T cell repertoires in COVID-19. Libraries were prepared by immunoSEQ multiplex PCR; TCRdb keeps only in-frame clonotypes and omits some of them. Of approximately 160,000 clones detected, 81% appear once; the ten largest clones hold 9.5% to 11%. The sample comprised peripheral blood. These TCRs come from a man between 60 and 70 years old with active or convalescent COVID-19.

The V call is TRBV6-1, the J call TRBJ2-1; D is ambiguous. The CDR3 is made up of 16 amino acids. Germline values: CDR1 MNHNS, CDR2 SASEGT. Trimming took off 2 bases at V and 7 bases at J, with 18 bases between the two ends. For the CDR3, the DNA is TGTGCCAGCAGTGAACTTTGGAGTCGCGTGACGAATGAGCAGTTCTTC. It encodes CASSELWSRVTNEQFF.

The chain carries TRBV11-2 and TRBJ2-7, with D perhaps matching TRBD2 (6 bases). Germline CDR1 is SGHAT and CDR2 is FQNNGV. The CDR3 is 13 amino acids. Trimming stripped 5 bases from V and 3 bases from J, with 11 bases between. CDR3 in amino acids: CASSLTSVYEQYF. The CDR3 DNA reads as TGTGCCAGCAGCCTGACTAGTGTCTACGAGCAGTACTTC. The variable domain in full, with the rest retrieved from reference TRBV11-2 and TRBJ2-7, is EAGVAQSPRYKIIEKRQSVAFWCNPISGHATLYWYQQILGQGPKLLIQFQNNGVVDDSQLPKDRFSAERLKGVDSTLKIQPAKLEDSAVYLCASSLTSVYEQYFGPGTRLTVT.

The chain is built from TRBV28 and TRBJ2-1; 12 nucleotides align to TRBD2. After removal of 5 bases from V and 9 bases from J, the junction contained 20 bases not matched to a gene. The CDR3 totals 19 residues. Germline V gene data show CDR1 as MDHEN and CDR2 as SYDVKM. CDR3 sequence: CASSRGGLAGGSNLGEQFF. The DNA for the CDR3 is TGTGCCAGCAGTCGGGGTGGGCTAGCGGGAGGGTCGAACTTGGGTGAGCAGTTCTTC.

This sequence joins TRBV19 and TRBJ2-7; 9 bases agree with TRBD1. Germline assignment: CDR1 LNHDA and CDR2 SQIVND (reference sequence). Unmatched junction bases numbered 8, after V lost 5 bases and J lost 0 bases. The CDR3 runs to 16 residues. The CDR3 sequence: CASSGWTGDISYEQYF. Here the CDR3 DNA reads TGTGCCAGTAGTGGATGGACAGGGGATATCTCCTACGAGCAGTACTTC. The whole variable domain, remainder taken from reference TRBV19 and TRBJ2-7, is DGGITQSPKYLFRKEGQNVTLSCEQNLNHDAMYWYRQDPGQGLRLIYYSQIVNDFQKGDIAEGYSVSREKKESFPLTVTSAQKNPTAFYLCASSGWTGDISYEQYFGPGTRLTVT.

The chain couples TRBV5-4 to TRBJ1-1, with no clear D. V lost 1 base and J 5 bases, leaving 15 bases between the germline ends. This CDR3 is 15 amino acids long. The germline V gene has CDR1 SGHNT and CDR2 YYREEE (reference sequence). The CDR3 spells CASSLKDGGRTEAFF. The CDR3 coding sequence is TGTGCCAGCAGCTTGAAGGATGGAGGGAGGACTGAAGCTTTCTTT.

The chain has TRBV5-6 and TRBJ1-2; TRBD1 is a possible D gene (6 bases). V was shortened by 4 bases and J by 4 bases, with 11 bases between the two germline ends. Germline values: CDR1 SGHDT, CDR2 YYEEEE. There are 13 residues in the CDR3. The CDR3 bases are TGTGCCAGCAGCCCCAGGGGCCCCTATGGCTACACCTTC. It specifies CASSPRGPYGYTF.

The genes are TRBV15 and TRBJ1-2, with D unresolved. V lost 2 bases, J lost 13 bases, and 11 bases lay in between. CDR3 length: 11 amino acids. The germline V gene encodes CDR1 LNHNV and CDR2 YYDKDF (reference sequence). The CDR3 DNA reads TGTGCCACCAGCAGAAATTGGGAGGCCACCTTC. It codes for CATSRNWEATF.

V usage is TRBV3-1 (or the pseudogene TRBV3-2) and J usage is TRBJ2-3, with TRBD2 matching over 8 bases. V gave up 10 bases and J gave up 5 bases; unmatched junction bases: 14. Germline V gene sequence: CDR1 LGHDT, CDR2 YNNKEL (reference sequence). This CDR3 is built from 15 residues. The CDR3 DNA reads TGTGCCACCTCCTCTCGGGGGGGGAGAGTAGATACGCAGTATTTT. Translation: CATSSRGGRVDTQYF.

The chain recombines TRBV4-1 with TRBJ1-6; possibly TRBD1 for D (6 bases). Germline loops: CDR1 MGHRA, CDR2 YSYEKL. Trimming took 4 bases from V and 6 from J, leaving 28 bases between them. The CDR3 length is 20 residues. CDR3 residues: CASSPNLAASGGLGNSPLHF. The DNA for the CDR3 is TGCGCCAGCAGCCCTAACCTAGCGGCGTCGGGGGGCCTGGGTAATTCACCCCTCCACTTT.

This clone was seen a handful of times. V gene TRBV11-2 combines with J gene TRBJ2-2; tentative D call: TRBD2 (6 bases). Germline V gives CDR1 SGHAT, CDR2 FQNNGV. The CDR3 spans 16 residues. The germline V and J ends were trimmed by 2 bases and 4 bases, with 14 bases remaining between them. The CDR3 nucleotides are TGTGCCAGCAGCTTACCCTTCGGAGGGATCACCGGGGAGCTGTTTTTT. The encoded protein is CASSLPFGGITGELFF.

V is TRBV27 and J is TRBJ2-7; TRBD1 aligns across 7 bases. CDR1 and CDR2 (germline): MNHEY, SMNVEV (reference sequence). CDR3 size: 15 residues. Trimming removed 1 base from V and 6 bases from J; junction bases left unmatched: 9. The CDR3 sequence is CASSLWSGGEAEQYF. Here the CDR3 DNA reads TGTGCCAGCAGTTTATGGTCAGGGGGTGAGGCCGAGCAGTACTTC.

The gene calls are TRBV4-1 and TRBJ1-6; 7 bases match TRBD1. The germline V gene encodes CDR1 MGHRA and CDR2 YSYEKL. V lost 0 bases to trimming and J lost 7 bases; unmatched junction nucleotides: 9. The CDR3 length is 17 residues. CDR3 sequence: CASSQERKTGPNSPLHF. As DNA, the CDR3 is TGCGCCAGCAGCCAAGAAAGAAAGACAGGGCCAAATTCACCCCTCCACTTT.

V and J are TRBV29-1 and TRBJ2-5, with 8 bases aligning to TRBD1. Germline loops: CDR1 SQVTM, CDR2 ANQGSEA. V gave up 6 bases and J gave up 4 bases; unmatched junction bases: 10. This CDR3 has 14 amino acids. The DNA for the CDR3 is TGCAGCGTCCCGTCGGGACAGGTATTAGAGACCCAGTACTTC. Encoded protein: CSVPSGQVLETQYF.

In this sample, this clone turned up once. V usage is TRBV4-1 and J usage is TRBJ1-1; D gene ambiguous. Trimming took 6 bases from V and 2 from J, leaving 16 bases between them. Germline V gives CDR1 MGHRA, CDR2 YSYEKL. This CDR3 has 15 amino acids. Written as DNA, the CDR3 is TGCGCCAGCAGTTCAAGATACGGGATTAACACTGAAGCTTTCTTT. It encodes CASSSRYGINTEAFF.

This clone was picked up a small number of times. The chain joins TRBV7-8 to TRBJ1-1; D unclear. V dropped 6 bases and J dropped 4 bases, with 15 bases sitting between them. This CDR3 is 14 amino acids long. The germline CDR1 and CDR2 sequences are SGHVS and FQNEAQ. The CDR3 sequence: CASSEEGWGTEAFF. CDR3 DNA: TGTGCCAGCAGTGAAGAGGGCTGGGGCACTGAAGCTTTCTTT.

The rearrangement uses TRBV5-1 and TRBJ1-2, with unresolved D. CDR3 size: 14 residues. The V gene lost 6 bases and the J gene lost 4 bases, with 16 bases spanning the gap. Germline-derived CDR1 and CDR2 are SGHRS and YFSETQ. The CDR3 here is CASNTGVDSYGYTF. The DNA for the CDR3 is TGCGCCAGCAATACCGGAGTGGACTCCTATGGCTACACCTTC.

The J gene is TRBJ2-1, the V gene TRBV3-1 (or the pseudogene TRBV3-2); TRBD1 is a possible D gene (6 bases). The CDR3 contains 15 residues. Per the germline V gene, CDR1 is LGHDT and CDR2 is YNNKEL (reference sequence). Trimming pared 2 bases from V and 5 bases from J, leaving 13 bases between. CDR3 loop: CASSQNYGQNNEQFF. CDR3 DNA: TGTGCCAGCAGCCAAAATTACGGACAGAACAATGAGCAGTTCTTC.

The rearrangement joins TRBV7-2 to TRBJ2-4; a weak D match, TRBD1 (6 bases). V lost 6 bases and J lost 4, with 19 bases in between. Germline-derived CDR1 and CDR2 are SGHTA and FQGNSA. This CDR3 has 16 residues. The CDR3 DNA sequence: TGTGCCAGCAGTCAACAGGGATCTACCTCAAAAAACATTCAGTACTTC. It yields the protein CASSQQGSTSKNIQYF.

This clone was counted a single time. V gene TRBV5-1 combines with J gene TRBJ1-1, with TRBD1 identical over 10 bases. In germline, CDR1 is SGHRS, CDR2 YFSETQ. V was clipped by 3 bases and J by 4 bases; unmatched bases: 6. The CDR3 runs 15 residues. The CDR3 here is CASSSRQGAGTEAFF. The CDR3 region has the DNA TGCGCCAGCAGCTCCCGACAGGGGGCGGGCACTGAAGCTTTCTTT.